These 24 T cell receptor beta chains were sequenced from one sample in a study of CD8+ T cells in alopecia areata. Reverse transcribed after extraction, RNA yielded cDNA as the sequencing template. Clones were sequenced by immunoSEQ multiplex PCR, and TCRdb holds only the in-frame ones, with some missing. In the table there are 100,000 to 130,000 clones, approximately 59% of which are singletons. Sequences were obtained from CD8+ T cells sorted from blood. The source is a human donor in good health.

This chain joins TRBV29-1 and TRBJ1-1, with D perhaps matching TRBD1 (5 bases). This CDR3 has 11 amino acids. Trimming removed 5 bases from V and 6 bases from J, with 10 bases in between. The germline gives CDR1 SQVTM, CDR2 ANQGSEA. The CDR3 DNA is TGCAGCGTTCATTCAGGGTCTGAAGCTTTCTTT. Translation: CSVHSGSEAFF.

The chain couples TRBV11-3 to TRBJ2-3; TRBD1 is a possible D gene (5 bases). The CDR3 covers 12 residues. V was shortened by 11 bases and J by 5 bases, with 14 bases between the two germline ends. CDR1 is SGHNT, CDR2 YENEEA, per germline. The DNA of the CDR3 is TGTGCCCCTGTCAGGGTTAGAGATACGCAGTATTTT. As protein: CAPVRVRDTQYF.

The chain carries TRBV7-9 and TRBJ2-3; 13 bases align to TRBD2. The length of the CDR3 is 18 residues. J lost 2 bases, V lost 4 bases, and 9 bases had no gene match. Looked up from germline, CDR1 is SEHNR and CDR2 is FQNEAQ (reference sequence). This CDR3 reads CASSSNTGTSGDTDTQYF. The DNA of the CDR3 is TGTGCCAGCAGCTCGAACACCGGGACTAGCGGGGACACAGATACGCAGTATTTT.

V usage is TRBV2 and J usage is TRBJ2-2, with 11 bases lining up with TRBD1. The CDR3 covers 15 residues. The germline V gene encodes CDR1 SNHLY and CDR2 FYNNEI. The V and J ends lost 7 bases and 6 bases, in that order; junction bases with no gene match: 7. The CDR3 reads CASKLGQGAAGELFF. Here the CDR3 DNA reads TGTGCCAGCAAGCTAGGACAGGGGGCAGCCGGGGAGCTGTTTTTT.

This sequence joins TRBV29-1 and TRBJ2-3, with 11 bases lining up with TRBD2. With V trimmed by 3 bases and J by 3 bases, 14 bases remained unmatched. Germline CDR1 is SQVTM and CDR2 is ANQGSEA. The CDR3 sequence is 18 residues long. In DNA form, the CDR3 reads TGCAGCGTTGACCCGTCTTTTAGCGGGGGGGCTGAAACAGATACGCAGTATTTT. Translation gives CSVDPSFSGGAETDTQYF.

In its sample, this clone was seen a few times. The chain is built from TRBV29-1 and TRBJ2-5; D is perhaps TRBD1 (6 bases). V was shortened by 6 bases and J by 5 bases, with 22 bases between the two germline ends. Per germline, CDR1 SQVTM and CDR2 ANQGSEA. This CDR3 comprises 15 residues. The CDR3 reads CSVDTADRLGETQYF. For the CDR3, the DNA is TGCAGCGTGGATACCGCGGACAGATTAGGGGAGACCCAGTACTTC.

This clone has just one count. This chain links TRBV7-8 with TRBJ1-5; D possibly corresponds to TRBD1 (6 bases). Trimming took off 5 bases at V and 3 bases at J, with 11 bases between the two ends. CDR1 is SGHVS, CDR2 FQNEAQ, per germline. The CDR3 runs to 14 residues. CDR3 protein: CASSPGGANQPQHF. The CDR3 DNA sequence: TGTGCCAGCAGCCCGGGGGGGGCCAATCAGCCCCAGCATTTT.

The chain has TRBV6-5 and TRBJ1-6; 7 bases line up with TRBD1. This CDR3 region has 13 residues. CDR1 and CDR2 from the germline V gene are MNHEY and SVGAGI. J was trimmed by 6 bases and V by 6 bases; bases with no gene match: 2. The CDR3 here is CASRGTVNSPLHF. The CDR3, as DNA: TGTGCCAGCAGGGGGACAGTTAATTCACCCCTCCACTTT.

This clone was counted between two and nine times. The chain joins TRBV11-2 to TRBJ1-2, with D maybe TRBD1 (5 bases). The germline gives CDR1 SGHAT, CDR2 FQNNGV. Trimming took off 5 bases at V and 2 bases at J, with 9 bases between the two ends. The CDR3 extends over 13 amino acids. The CDR3 spells CASSLGPNYGYTF. CDR3 nucleotides: TGTGCCAGCAGCCTGGGACCGAACTATGGCTACACCTTC.

This clone was counted once. The rearrangement uses TRBV2 and TRBJ1-5, with D perhaps matching TRBD1 (5 bases). V was pared by 6 bases and J by 0 bases, with 12 bases between. Germline CDR1 is SNHLY and CDR2 is FYNNEI. The CDR3 is 15 residues long. The CDR3 DNA is TGTGCCAGCAGGGAAAATGGGGCTAGCAATCAGCCCCAGCATTTT. Protein sequence: CASRENGASNQPQHF.

About this clone: This may be a read error: a much more frequent sequence differs by one nucleotide. The J gene is TRBJ2-5, the V gene TRBV6-1; 7 nucleotides line up with TRBD1. CDR3 length equals 14 residues. Germline-derived CDR1 and CDR2 are MNHNS and SASEGT. Trimming cost V 3 bases and J 5 bases; bases outside gene matches: 6. In DNA form, the CDR3 reads TGTGCCAGCAGTGAGTCAGCCAGGGGGGAGACCCAGTACTTC. Amino acids: CASSESARGETQYF.

This rearrangement joins TRBV27 to TRBJ2-7, with a possible D match to TRBD1 (5 bases). CDR1 and CDR2 from the germline V gene are MNHEY and SMNVEV (reference sequence). Deletions cut 2 bases from V and 2 bases from J, with 10 bases between. This CDR3 has 14 residues. The CDR3 here is CASSLRRTPYEQYF. The CDR3 nucleotides are TGTGCCAGCAGTTTAAGGCGGACACCCTACGAGCAGTACTTC.

The chain carries TRBV29-1 and TRBJ2-1, with 10 nucleotides matching TRBD2. With 6 bases clipped from V and 2 bases from J, the junction kept 7 bases outside the gene matches. CDR3 size: 15 residues. The V gene's germline CDR1 is SQVTM and CDR2 ANQGSEA. The CDR3: CSVPPLAGPYNEQFF. The CDR3 DNA reads as TGCAGCGTCCCTCCACTAGCGGGGCCCTACAATGAGCAGTTCTTC.

The chain couples TRBV27 to TRBJ2-1; TRBD2 matches at 7 bases. The CDR3 runs 14 residues. Germline assignment: CDR1 MNHEY and CDR2 SMNVEV (reference sequence). V lost 4 bases, J lost 4 bases, and 4 bases stayed unmatched. The CDR3 DNA follows: TGTGCCAGCAGTTACTCGGGGGGTTACAATGAGCAGTTCTTC. This translates into CASSYSGGYNEQFF.

The rearrangement joins TRBV4-3 to TRBJ2-3, with a possible D match to TRBD2 (5 bases). CDR1 LGHNA and CDR2 YSLEER come from the germline V gene. This CDR3 spans 17 amino acids. V was trimmed by 1 base and J by 0 bases, leaving 14 bases between them. CDR3 residues: CASSQVKLSGSTDTQYF. The CDR3 DNA reads as TGCGCCAGCAGCCAAGTGAAATTAAGCGGAAGCACAGATACGCAGTATTTT.

This clone was counted a few times. The chain joins TRBV7-9 to TRBJ1-1; maybe TRBD1 (6 bases). CDR3 length equals 15 residues. V lost 4 bases, J lost 0 bases, and 12 bases lay in between. The germline V gene encodes CDR1 SEHNR and CDR2 FQNEAQ (reference sequence). The CDR3 DNA is TGTGCCAGCAGCTCCTGGACAGCCTTGAACACTGAAGCTTTCTTT. Translation: CASSSWTALNTEAFF.

The V and J genes are TRBV29-1 and TRBJ2-2, with a weak D call TRBD1 (5 bases). Germline V gene data show CDR1 as SQVTM and CDR2 as ANQGSEA. Trimming removed 4 bases from V and 5 bases from J, with 14 bases in between. The length of the CDR3 is 14 residues. The CDR3 DNA is TGCAGCGTTGCGGTAGGGGTTAAAACCGGGGAGCTGTTTTTT. This codes for CSVAVGVKTGELFF.

The chain uses TRBV10-2 and TRBJ1-1; D is undetermined. Germline CDR1 reads WSHSY; CDR2 reads SAAADI. The CDR3 covers 13 residues. Trimming stripped 4 bases from V and 7 bases from J, with 13 bases between. CDR3 nucleotide sequence: TGCGCCAGCAGTGCGTTACGAGGGCTTGAAGCTTTCTTT. Residues: CASSALRGLEAFF.

This clone was found a few times. The chain uses TRBV19 and TRBJ2-1; weak D call: TRBD2 (6 bases). Germline values: CDR1 LNHDA, CDR2 SQIVND (reference sequence). This CDR3 has 11 amino acids. V was trimmed by 9 bases and J by 7 bases, leaving 10 bases between them. The CDR3 region is CASRDFNEQFF. The CDR3 nucleotides read TGTGCCAGCCGGGACTTTAATGAGCAGTTCTTC.

The J gene is TRBJ2-7, the V gene TRBV30; 9 nucleotides line up with TRBD1. Germline-derived CDR1 and CDR2 are GTSNPN and SVGIG (reference sequence). V was pared by 1 base and J by 5 bases, with 6 bases of the junction left unmatched. This CDR3 comprises 14 residues. This CDR3 is CAWSGGQGVHEQYF. The CDR3 DNA is TGTGCCTGGAGTGGGGGACAGGGAGTCCACGAGCAGTACTTC.

The chain combines TRBV15 with TRBJ1-1; maybe TRBD1 (5 bases). Trimming took 0 bases from V and 3 from J, leaving 11 bases between them. Germline V lookup: CDR1 LNHNV, CDR2 YYDKDF (reference sequence). The CDR3 totals 15 residues. The CDR3 spells CATSRDWGADTEAFF. CDR3 coding DNA: TGTGCCACCAGCAGAGATTGGGGCGCCGACACTGAAGCTTTCTTT.

This clone occurred a few times. The chain carries TRBV19 and TRBJ2-5; tentative D call: TRBD2 (5 bases). The CDR3 contains 14 residues. Between the trimmed V and J ends, which lost 5 bases and 2 bases, there was a span of 12 bases. Germline CDR1 reads LNHDA; CDR2 reads SQIVND (reference sequence). The CDR3 is CASSGGLEQETQYF. The CDR3, as DNA: TGTGCCAGTAGTGGAGGACTCGAACAAGAGACCCAGTACTTC. The complete variable domain, with remaining parts taken from reference TRBV19 and TRBJ2-5, reads DGGITQSPKYLFRKEGQNVTLSCEQNLNHDAMYWYRQDPGQGLRLIYYSQIVNDFQKGDIAEGYSVSREKKESFPLTVTSAQKNPTAFYLCASSGGLEQETQYFGPGTRLLVL.

In this sample, this clone turned up a few times. The chain recombines TRBV28 with TRBJ2-7; TRBD1 agrees at 7 bases. This CDR3 comprises 14 residues. Germline loops: CDR1 MDHEN, CDR2 SYDVKM. Unmatched junction bases numbered 6, after V lost 3 bases and J lost 4 bases. The chain's CDR3 is CASSFPGTEYEQYF. CDR3 bases: TGTGCCAGCAGTTTCCCCGGGACAGAATACGAGCAGTACTTC.

The V call is TRBV5-1, the J call TRBJ1-1; 8 nucleotides match TRBD1. Germline values: CDR1 SGHRS, CDR2 YFSETQ. The trim removed 0 bases at V and 3 bases at J, leaving 10 bases unmatched. CDR3 length equals 17 residues. In DNA, the CDR3 is TGCGCCAGCAGCTTGGAGACAGGGGCGCTAGGGGACACTGAAGCTTTCTTT. Protein product: CASSLETGALGDTEAFF.